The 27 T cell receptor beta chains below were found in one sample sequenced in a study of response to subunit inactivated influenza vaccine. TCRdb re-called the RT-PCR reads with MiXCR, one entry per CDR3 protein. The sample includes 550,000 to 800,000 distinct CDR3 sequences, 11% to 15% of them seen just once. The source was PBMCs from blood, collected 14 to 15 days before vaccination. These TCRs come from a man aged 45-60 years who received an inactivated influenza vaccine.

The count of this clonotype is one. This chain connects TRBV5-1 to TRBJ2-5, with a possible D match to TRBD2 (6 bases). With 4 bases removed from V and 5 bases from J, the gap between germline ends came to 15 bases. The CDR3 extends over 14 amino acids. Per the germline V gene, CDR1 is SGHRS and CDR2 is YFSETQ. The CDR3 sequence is CASSPWGVEETQYF. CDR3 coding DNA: TGCGCCAGCAGCCCCTGGGGGGTGGAGGAGACCCAGTACTTC.

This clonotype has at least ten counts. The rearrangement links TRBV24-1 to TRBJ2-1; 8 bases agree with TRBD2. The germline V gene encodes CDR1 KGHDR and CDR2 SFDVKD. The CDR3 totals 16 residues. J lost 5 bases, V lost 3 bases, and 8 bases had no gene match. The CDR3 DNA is TGTGCCACCAGTGATCAAGCGGGAGCTTGGAACAATGAGCAGTTCTTC. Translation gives CATSDQAGAWNNEQFF.

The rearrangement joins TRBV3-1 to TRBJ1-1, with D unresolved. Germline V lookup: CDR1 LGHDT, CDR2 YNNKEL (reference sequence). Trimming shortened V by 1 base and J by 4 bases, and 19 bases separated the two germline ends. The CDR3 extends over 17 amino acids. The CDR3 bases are TGTGCCAGCAGCCAAGGCGAGCGGGGTCGATGGGTCACTGAAGCTTTCTTT. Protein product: CASSQGERGRWVTEAFF.

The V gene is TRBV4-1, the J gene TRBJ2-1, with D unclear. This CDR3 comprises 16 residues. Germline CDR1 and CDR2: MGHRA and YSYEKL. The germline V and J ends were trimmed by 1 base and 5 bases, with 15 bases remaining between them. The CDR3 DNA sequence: TGCGCCAGCAGCCAAGTAGTTGCAAGCAACAACAATGAGCAGTTCTTC. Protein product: CASSQVVASNNNEQFF.

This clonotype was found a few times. The CDR3 protein is CASSEPTGTGVGNEQFF. The DNA for the CDR3 is TGTGCCAGCAGTGAACCGACCGGGACAGGGGTCGGCAATGAGCAGTTCTTC. This chain joins TRBV25-1 and TRBJ2-1; 10 nucleotides align to TRBD1. V dropped 2 bases and J dropped 6; count of bases not matched to a gene: 10. The CDR3 contains 17 residues. The germline CDR1 and CDR2 sequences are MGHDK and SYGVNS.

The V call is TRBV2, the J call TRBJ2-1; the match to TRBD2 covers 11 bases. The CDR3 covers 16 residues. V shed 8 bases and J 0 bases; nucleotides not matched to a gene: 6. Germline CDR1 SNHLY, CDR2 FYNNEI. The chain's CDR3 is CASLAGGKSSYNEQFF. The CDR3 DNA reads TGTGCCAGCTTAGCGGGAGGGAAAAGCTCCTACAATGAGCAGTTCTTC.

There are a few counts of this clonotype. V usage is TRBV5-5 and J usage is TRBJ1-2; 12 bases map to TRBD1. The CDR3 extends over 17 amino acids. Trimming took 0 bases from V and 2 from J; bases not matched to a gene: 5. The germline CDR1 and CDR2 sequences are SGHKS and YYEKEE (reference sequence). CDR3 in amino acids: CASSLGGTGGENYGYTF. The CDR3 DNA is TGTGCCAGCAGCTTGGGAGGGACAGGGGGCGAAAACTATGGCTACACCTTC.

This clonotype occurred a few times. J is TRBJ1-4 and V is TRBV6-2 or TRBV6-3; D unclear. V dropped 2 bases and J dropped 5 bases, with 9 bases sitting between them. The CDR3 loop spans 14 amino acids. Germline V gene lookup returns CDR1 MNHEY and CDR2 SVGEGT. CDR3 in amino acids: CASSYRGMNEKLFF. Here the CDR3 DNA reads TGTGCCAGCAGTTACCGGGGTATGAATGAAAAACTGTTTTTT.

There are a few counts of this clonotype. The CDR3 here is CASSGWGQGVNYGYTF. CDR3 nucleotides: TGTGCCAGCAGCGGCTGGGGACAGGGAGTTAACTATGGCTACACCTTC. This chain connects TRBV5-8 to TRBJ1-2; 9 bases match TRBD1. The J segment lost 1 base and the V segment lost 4 bases, leaving 8 bases of the junction unmatched. The V gene's germline CDR1 is SGHTS and CDR2 YDEGEE. The CDR3 has 16 amino acids.

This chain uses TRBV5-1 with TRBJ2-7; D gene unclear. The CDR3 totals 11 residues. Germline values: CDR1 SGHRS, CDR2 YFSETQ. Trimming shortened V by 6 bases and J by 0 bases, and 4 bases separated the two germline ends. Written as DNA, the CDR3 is TGCGCCAGCATGGGCTCCTACGAGCAGTACTTC. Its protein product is CASMGSYEQYF.

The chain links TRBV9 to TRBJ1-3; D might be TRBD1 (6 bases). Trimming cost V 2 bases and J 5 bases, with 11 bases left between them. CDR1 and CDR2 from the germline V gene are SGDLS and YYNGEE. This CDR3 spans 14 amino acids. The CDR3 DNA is TGTGCCAGCAGCGTCCGGGACACCCGAAACACCATATATTTT. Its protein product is CASSVRDTRNTIYF.

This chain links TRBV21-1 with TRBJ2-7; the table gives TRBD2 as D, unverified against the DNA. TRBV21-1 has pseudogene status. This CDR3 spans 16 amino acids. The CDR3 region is CASSKGTSGETYEQYF. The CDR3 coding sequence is TGTGCCAGCAGCAAAGGGACTAGCGGAGAAACCTACGAGCAGTACTTC.

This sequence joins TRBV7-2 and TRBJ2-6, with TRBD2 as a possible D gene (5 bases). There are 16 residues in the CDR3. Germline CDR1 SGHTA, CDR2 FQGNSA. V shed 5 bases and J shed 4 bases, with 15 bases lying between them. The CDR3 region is CASSQTTITGANVLTF. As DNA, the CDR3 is TGTGCCAGCAGCCAAACGACTATCACCGGGGCCAACGTCCTGACTTTC.

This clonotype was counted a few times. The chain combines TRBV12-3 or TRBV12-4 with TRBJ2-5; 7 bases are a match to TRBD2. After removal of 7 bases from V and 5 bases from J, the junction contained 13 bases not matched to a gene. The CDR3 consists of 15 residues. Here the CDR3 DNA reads TGTGCCAGCAACCCAGGGAGCGCGGGAGTTGAGACCCAGTACTTC. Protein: CASNPGSAGVETQYF.

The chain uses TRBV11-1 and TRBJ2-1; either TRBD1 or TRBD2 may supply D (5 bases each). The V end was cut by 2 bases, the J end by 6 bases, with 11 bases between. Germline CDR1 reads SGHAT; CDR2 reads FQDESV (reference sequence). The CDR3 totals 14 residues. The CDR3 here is CASSLNLGVNEQFF. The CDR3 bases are TGTGCCAGCAGCTTAAACCTGGGGGTCAATGAGCAGTTCTTC.

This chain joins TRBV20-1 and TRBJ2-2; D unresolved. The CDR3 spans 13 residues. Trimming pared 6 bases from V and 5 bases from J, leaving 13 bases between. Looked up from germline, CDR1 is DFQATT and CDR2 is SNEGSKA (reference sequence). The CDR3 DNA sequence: TGCAGTGCCCACTCTGGGAATACCGGGGAGCTGTTTTTT. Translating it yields CSAHSGNTGELFF.

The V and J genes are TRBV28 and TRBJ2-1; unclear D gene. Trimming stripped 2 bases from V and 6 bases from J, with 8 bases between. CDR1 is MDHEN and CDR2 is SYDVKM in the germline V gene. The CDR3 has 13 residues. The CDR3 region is CASSLMQANEQFF. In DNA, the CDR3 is TGTGCCAGCAGTTTAATGCAGGCCAATGAGCAGTTCTTC.

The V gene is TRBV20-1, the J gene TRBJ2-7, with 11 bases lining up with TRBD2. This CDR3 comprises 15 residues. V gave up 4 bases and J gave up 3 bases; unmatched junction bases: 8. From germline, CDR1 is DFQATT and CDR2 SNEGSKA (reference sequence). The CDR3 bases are TGCAGTGCTACGACCGGACTAGCGGGTATCTACGAGCAGTACTTC. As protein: CSATTGLAGIYEQYF.

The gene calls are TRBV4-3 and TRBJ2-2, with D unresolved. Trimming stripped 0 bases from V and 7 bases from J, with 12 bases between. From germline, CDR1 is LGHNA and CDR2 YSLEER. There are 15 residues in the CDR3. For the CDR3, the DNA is TGCGCCAGCAGCCAAGACCCACGCCGAAGCGGGGAGCTGTTTTTT. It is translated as CASSQDPRRSGELFF.

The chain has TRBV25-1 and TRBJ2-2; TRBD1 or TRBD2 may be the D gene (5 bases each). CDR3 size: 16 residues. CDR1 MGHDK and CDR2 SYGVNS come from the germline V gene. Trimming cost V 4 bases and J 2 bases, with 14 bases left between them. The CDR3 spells CASSGSGTGNTGELFF. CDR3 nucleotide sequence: TGTGCCAGCAGTGGATCCGGGACGGGAAACACCGGGGAGCTGTTTTTT.

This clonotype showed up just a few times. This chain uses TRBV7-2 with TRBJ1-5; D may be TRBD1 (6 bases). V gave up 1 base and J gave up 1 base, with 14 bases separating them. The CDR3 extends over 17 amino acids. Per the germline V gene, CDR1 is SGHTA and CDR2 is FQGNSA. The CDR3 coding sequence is TGTGCCAGCAGCTTAGTAGCCGGCAGGGGAAGCAATCAGCCCCAGCATTTT. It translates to CASSLVAGRGSNQPQHF.

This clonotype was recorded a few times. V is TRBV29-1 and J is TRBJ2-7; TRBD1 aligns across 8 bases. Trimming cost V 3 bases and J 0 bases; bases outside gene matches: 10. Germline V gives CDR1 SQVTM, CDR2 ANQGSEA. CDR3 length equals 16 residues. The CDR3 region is CSVEAIWTGSSYEQYF. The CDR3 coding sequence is TGCAGCGTTGAGGCCATCTGGACAGGGAGCTCCTACGAGCAGTACTTC.

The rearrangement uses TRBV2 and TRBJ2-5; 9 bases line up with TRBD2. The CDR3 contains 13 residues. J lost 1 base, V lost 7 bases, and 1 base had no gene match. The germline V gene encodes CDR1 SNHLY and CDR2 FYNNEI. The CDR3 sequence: CASMRGGQETQYF. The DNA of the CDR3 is TGTGCCAGCATGCGGGGGGGCCAAGAGACCCAGTACTTC.

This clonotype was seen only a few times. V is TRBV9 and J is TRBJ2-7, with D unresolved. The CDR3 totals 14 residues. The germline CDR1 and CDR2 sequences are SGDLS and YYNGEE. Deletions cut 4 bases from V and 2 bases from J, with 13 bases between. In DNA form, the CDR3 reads TGTGCCAGCAGCCCCCCATCCCGGCCCTACGAGCAGTACTTC. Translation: CASSPPSRPYEQYF.

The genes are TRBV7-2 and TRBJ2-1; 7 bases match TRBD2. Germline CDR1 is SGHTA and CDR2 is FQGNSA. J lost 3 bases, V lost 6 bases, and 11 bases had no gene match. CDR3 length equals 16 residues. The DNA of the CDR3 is TGTGCCAGCAGTCTAGGACTAGGCGGATTCTACAATGAGCAGTTCTTC. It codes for CASSLGLGGFYNEQFF.

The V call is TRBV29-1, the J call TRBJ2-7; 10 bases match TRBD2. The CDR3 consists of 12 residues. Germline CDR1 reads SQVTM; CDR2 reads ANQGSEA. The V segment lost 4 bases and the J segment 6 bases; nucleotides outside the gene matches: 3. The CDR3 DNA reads TGCAGCGTTGTGACTAGCGGGTTCGAGCAGTACTTC. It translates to CSVVTSGFEQYF.

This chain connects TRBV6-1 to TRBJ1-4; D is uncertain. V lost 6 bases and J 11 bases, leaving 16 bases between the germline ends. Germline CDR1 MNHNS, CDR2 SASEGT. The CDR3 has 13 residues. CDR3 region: CASRATQRGKLFF. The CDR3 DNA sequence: TGTGCCAGCAGGGCGACCCAGAGAGGGAAACTGTTTTTT.